Here is one TCR beta chain with its context. This specimen belongs to a study of response to subunit inactivated influenza vaccine. Germline V gene lookup returns CDR1 LNHDA and CDR2 SQIVND (reference sequence). CDR3 length equals 14 residues. V shed 7 bases and J shed 6 bases, with 19 bases lying between them. TCRdb redid the calling of the RT-PCR reads with MiXCR, one entry per CDR3 protein. The table records a few hundred thousand distinct CDR3 sequences, around 15% of them present only once. The receptor was isolated from a man aged 45 to 65 who received an inactivated influenza vaccine. The chain has TRBV19 and TRBJ2-7, with D possibly TRBD1 on 6 matching bases. The material sequenced was PBMCs from blood, taken approximately 13 days after vaccination. The CDR3 reads CASKNDRSPGEQYF. CDR3 DNA sequence: TGTGCCAGTAAAAACGACAGGTCCCCAGGCGAGCAGTACTTC.